Below, 8 T cell receptor beta chains from the same sample are listed, as sequenced in a study of regulatory T cells in long-lasting Graves disease. Time point: newly diagnosed GD, antithyroid drugs for less than 3 months. RNA from PBMCs was the source of the TCR library. iRepertoire HTBI primers and Arm-PCR of CDR3 regions built TCR beta libraries. TCRdb itself ran the multiplex PCR reads through MiXCR, one entry per CDR3 protein. The table has 400,000 to 500,000 distinct CDR3 sequences, approximately 14% seen once. Separately, the same data were catalogued under a study of T cells in Graves' hyperthyroidism and ophthalmopathy.

The sample was peripheral blood mononuclear cells (PBMCs), taken at new diagnosis, from a patient treated with antithyroid drugs. The receptors come from a woman aged 45 to 65 with Graves disease.

This clonotype was found a few times. The chain employs TRBV24-1 and TRBJ2-3; 10 positions agree with TRBD1. The junction had 8 bases not matched to a gene; V was cut back by 7 bases and J by 5 bases. The CDR3 contains 15 residues. Germline V gene lookup returns CDR1 KGHDR and CDR2 SFDVKD. This chain's CDR3 is CATSADRGLRDTQYF. In nucleotides, the CDR3 is TGTGCCACCAGCGCCGACAGGGGGCTTAGAGATACGCAGTATTTT.

This clonotype has ten or more counts. This rearrangement joins TRBV28 to TRBJ2-4, with D perhaps matching TRBD1 (5 bases). The ends were cut back, 6 bases at V and 3 bases at J, with 9 bases in the middle. Germline V CDR1 and CDR2: MDHEN, SYDVKM. The CDR3 loop spans 13 amino acids. CDR3 residues: CASRDSLKNIQYF. The CDR3 DNA follows: TGTGCCAGCAGAGACAGTCTCAAAAACATTCAGTACTTC.

This clonotype was recorded at least ten times. The chain is built from TRBV28 and TRBJ2-5, with TRBD1 identical over 9 bases. V gave up 5 bases and J gave up 2 bases; unmatched junction bases: 9. The germline CDR1 and CDR2 sequences are MDHEN and SYDVKM. CDR3 length equals 16 residues. CDR3: CASSLSRQGGQETQYF. CDR3 bases: TGTGCCAGCAGTCTCAGTCGACAGGGGGGACAAGAGACCCAGTACTTC. Based on the CDR3 plus reference TRBV28 and TRBJ2-5, the full variable domain is DVKVTQSSRYLVKRTGEKVFLECVQDMDHENMFWYRQDPGLGLRLIYFSYDVKMKEKGDIPEGYSVSREKKERFSLILESASTNQTSMYLCASSLSRQGGQETQYFGPGTRLLVL.

This clonotype was observed many times. The V call is TRBV11-2, the J call TRBJ2-5; D remains unclear. The CDR3 covers 15 residues. Germline lookup yields CDR1 SGHAT and CDR2 FQNNGV. Trimming took off 0 bases at V and 5 bases at J, with 13 bases between the two ends. For the CDR3, the DNA is TGTGCCAGCAGCTTAGAGAGTCACACCTTTGAGACCCAGTACTTC. Its translation is CASSLESHTFETQYF.

This clonotype was observed at least ten times. The CDR3 sequence: CASSDWGGSPTDTQYF. For the CDR3, the DNA is TGTGCCAGCAGTGATTGGGGGGGTTCCCCCACAGATACGCAGTATTTT. The rearrangement links TRBV6-1 to TRBJ2-3; 7 nucleotides agree with TRBD2. J lost 2 bases, V lost 3 bases, and 8 bases had no gene match. This CDR3 has 16 amino acids. The V gene's germline CDR1 is MNHNS and CDR2 SASEGT.

This clonotype was detected a few times. The V and J genes are TRBV7-3 and TRBJ2-5; D not certain. Germline-derived CDR1 and CDR2 are SGHTA and FQGTGA. There are 13 residues in the CDR3. Trimming took 0 bases from V and 4 from J, leaving 6 bases between them. In DNA, the CDR3 is TGTGCCAGCAGCTTAACTAACCTAGAGACCCAGTACTTC. It encodes CASSLTNLETQYF.

This clonotype was picked up many times. CDR3 nucleotide sequence: TGTGCCTGGACAGAAGATCGCTCTGGAAACACCATATATTTT. Translated, it gives CAWTEDRSGNTIYF. The rearrangement links TRBV30 to TRBJ1-3, with D unresolved. CDR3 length: 14 amino acids. V was clipped by 4 bases and J by 0 bases, with 10 bases between them. Germline values: CDR1 GTSNPN, CDR2 SVGIG (reference sequence).

The gene calls are TRBV9 and TRBJ2-2; D ambiguous. Looked up from germline, CDR1 is SGDLS and CDR2 is YYNGEE. The CDR3 sequence is 18 residues long. Trimming cost V 0 bases and J 4 bases, with 19 bases left between them. The CDR3 sequence: CASSVAPNTKTGTGELFF. Here the CDR3 DNA reads TGTGCCAGCAGCGTAGCCCCCAACACCAAGACGGGCACCGGGGAGCTGTTTTTT.